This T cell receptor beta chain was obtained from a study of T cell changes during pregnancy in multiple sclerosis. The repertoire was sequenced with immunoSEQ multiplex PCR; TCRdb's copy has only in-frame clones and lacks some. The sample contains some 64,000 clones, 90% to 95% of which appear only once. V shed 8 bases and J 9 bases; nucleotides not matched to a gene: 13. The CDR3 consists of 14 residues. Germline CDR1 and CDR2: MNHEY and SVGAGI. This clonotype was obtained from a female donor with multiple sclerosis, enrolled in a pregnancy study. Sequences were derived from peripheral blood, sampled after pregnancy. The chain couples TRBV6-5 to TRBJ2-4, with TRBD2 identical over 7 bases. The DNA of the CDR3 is TGTGCCAGCCTTGAAGGCCGGGGGAGGGGCATTCAGTACTTC. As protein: CASLEGRGRGIQYF.